The text below deals with one T cell receptor (beta chain). Original processing notes: Estimates of nucleated cell counts were drawn from the amplification of reference gene primers. The protocol was immunoSEQ multiplex PCR, while the TCRdb copy is restricted to in-frame clones and leaves out a portion. That table gives V, J and clone size, and the DNA gave D and trimming. The table records 180,000 or so clones, more than 75% of them present only once. The data were obtained in a study of blood T cell repertoires in COVID-19. About the study: The study drew acute and convalescent COVID-19 samples from the United States, Italy and Spain. T cells, B-cell-depleted T cells, or PBMCs provided the cDNA or gDNA that served as material.

CDR3 size: 14 residues. Germline assignment: CDR1 MNHNS and CDR2 SASEGT. Trimming left V 2 bases short and J 4 bases short, with 11 bases between. The sequence was collected from a man aged 35-49 years with active or convalescent COVID-19. The specimen was peripheral blood. The chain employs TRBV6-1 and TRBJ1-2; no reliable D call. CDR3 loop: CASSESSFSYGYTF. CDR3 sequence (DNA): TGTGCCAGCAGTGAAAGTAGTTTCTCCTATGGCTACACCTTC.